This T cell receptor beta chain emerged from a study of blood T cell repertoires in COVID-19. Study information: Both acute and convalescent COVID-19 samples were obtained from the United States, Italy and Spain. T cells, B-cell-depleted T cells, or PBMCs provided the cDNA or gDNA that served as material.

In the authors' methods: Reference gene primer amplification yielded estimated nucleated cell counts. This table comes from immunoSEQ multiplex PCR, and its TCRdb copy is limited to in-frame clones, with some not included. That table gives V, J and clone size, and the DNA gave D and trimming. Among a few hundred thousand clones, approximately 86% were seen once, and the ten largest hold approximately 4%. Sample: peripheral blood. The sequence was obtained from a man younger than 35 with active or convalescent COVID-19.

The CDR3 here is CASSSPQYPETQYF. The CDR3 nucleotides read TGTGCCAGCAGTTCCCCCCAGTATCCTGAGACCCAGTACTTC. The chain combines TRBV6-5 with TRBJ2-5, with no clear D. Germline V gene lookup returns CDR1 MNHEY and CDR2 SVGAGI. The V end was cut by 4 bases, the J end by 5 bases, with 14 bases between. CDR3 length: 14 residues.